What follows are 14 T cell receptor beta chains derived from one specimen sequenced in a study of blood T cell repertoires in COVID-19. Generated by immunoSEQ multiplex PCR, the TCRdb table keeps only in-frame clones and is missing some. The top ten clones hold around 3.9% of a sample with approximately 300,000 clones, more than 90% of them seen once. Source material: PBMCs or T cells enriched from blood (not recorded which). The source is a woman aged 25-40 years who had been exposed to COVID-19.

This chain connects TRBV12-3 or TRBV12-4 to TRBJ2-5, with a tentative D call TRBD2 (5 bases). The V end was cut by 6 bases, the J end by 9 bases, with 17 bases between. The CDR3 runs to 13 residues. CDR3 DNA: TGTGCCAGCAGCAAGGACTCTGCTTTGGCCCAGTACTTC. Its translation is CASSKDSALAQYF.

The chain carries TRBV27 and TRBJ1-2; 10 bases fit TRBD1. J gave up 7 bases and V 4 bases, and 9 bases lay outside the gene matches. This CDR3 comprises 15 residues. Germline lookup yields CDR1 MNHEY and CDR2 SMNVEV (reference sequence). CDR3: CASSSDRGLYGGYTF. CDR3 DNA sequence: TGTGCCAGCAGTTCCGACAGGGGGCTCTACGGTGGCTACACCTTC.

The chain links TRBV20-1 to TRBJ2-7; D is undetermined. Germline assignment: CDR1 DFQATT and CDR2 SNEGSKA (reference sequence). The length of the CDR3 is 12 residues. The V end was cut by 3 bases, the J end by 2 bases, with 8 bases between. The CDR3 DNA reads TGCAGTGCTAGTGACGGAGCCTACGAGCAGTACTTC. Translated: CSASDGAYEQYF.

In the case of this clone: The sample carries other DNA sequences with the same CDR3. This chain joins TRBV18 and TRBJ2-7; TRBD1 agrees at 10 bases. The germline V gene has CDR1 KGHSH and CDR2 LQKENI. The CDR3 totals 14 residues. The trim removed 6 bases at V and 2 bases at J, leaving 4 bases unmatched. CDR3 nucleotide sequence: TGTGCCAGCTCTCTCGGACAGGGGGCCTACGAGCAGTACTTC. Its translation is CASSLGQGAYEQYF.

J is TRBJ1-2 and V is TRBV20-1; TRBD1 aligns across 7 bases. Germline loops: CDR1 DFQATT, CDR2 SNEGSKA (reference sequence). There are 15 residues in the CDR3. V lost 3 bases, J lost 4 bases, and 11 bases stayed unmatched. In nucleotides, the CDR3 is TGCAGTGCTAGTTTGGGACAGATCGTCGGCTATGGCTACACCTTC. Translating gives CSASLGQIVGYGYTF.

J is TRBJ1-5 and V is TRBV6-1; no firm D call. V lost 2 bases to trimming and J lost 10 bases, with 12 bases between them. The V gene's germline CDR1 is MNHNS and CDR2 SASEGT. This CDR3 has 13 residues. The CDR3 sequence: CASSEQEESPQHF. CDR3 nucleotide sequence: TGTGCCAGCAGTGAACAGGAGGAAAGTCCCCAGCATTTT.

V gene TRBV19 combines with J gene TRBJ2-5; maybe TRBD1 (6 bases). The CDR3 extends over 15 amino acids. Trimming pared 6 bases from V and 5 bases from J, leaving 19 bases between. CDR1 and CDR2 (germline): LNHDA, SQIVND (reference sequence). Written as DNA, the CDR3 is TGTGCCAGTAGAAACACGGGACACCGGGCGGAGACCCAGTACTTC. Its translation: CASRNTGHRAETQYF.

The rearrangement links TRBV3-1 (or the pseudogene TRBV3-2) to TRBJ1-1; D is unresolved. From germline, CDR1 is LGHDT and CDR2 YNNKEL (reference sequence). Between the trimmed V and J ends, which lost 2 bases and 0 bases, there was a span of 10 bases. There are 15 residues in the CDR3. For the CDR3, the DNA is TGTGCCAGCAGCCAACCTTACACCTTGAACACTGAAGCTTTCTTT. This encodes CASSQPYTLNTEAFF.

The chain combines TRBV5-4 with TRBJ1-2; D gene unclear. V lost 0 bases, J lost 1 base, and 7 bases lay in between. In germline, CDR1 is SGHNT, CDR2 YYREEE (reference sequence). This CDR3 is built from 14 residues. The CDR3 reads CASSLAGSNYGYTF. CDR3 coding DNA: TGTGCCAGCAGCTTGGCCGGGAGTAACTATGGCTACACCTTC.

As to this clone: Other DNA sequences of this sample code for an identical CDR3. The CDR3 DNA reads as TGCGCCAGCAGCCGAACCTCGGGGTCCTACGAGCAGTACTTC. The encoded protein is CASSRTSGSYEQYF. The chain employs TRBV5-1 and TRBJ2-7; D may be TRBD2 (5 bases). The germline V gene has CDR1 SGHRS and CDR2 YFSETQ. The V end was cut by 4 bases, the J end by 1 base, with 12 bases between. The CDR3 sequence is 14 residues long.

The CDR3 reads CASSLARGKNTEAFF. In nucleotides, the CDR3 is TGTGCCAGCAGCTTGGCCAGGGGGAAGAACACTGAAGCTTTCTTT. The gene calls are TRBV5-4 and TRBJ1-1; 7 bases are a match to TRBD1. Germline V gene lookup returns CDR1 SGHNT and CDR2 YYREEE (reference sequence). The CDR3 is 15 amino acids. With 0 bases clipped from V and 1 base from J, the junction kept 3 bases outside the gene matches. The whole variable domain, remainder taken from reference TRBV5-4 and TRBJ1-1, is ETGVTQSPTHLIKTRGQQVTLRCSSQSGHNTVSWYQQALGQGPQFIFQYYREEENGRGNFPPRFSGLQFPNYSSELNVNALELDDSALYLCASSLARGKNTEAFFGQGTRLTVV.

This chain uses TRBV5-6 with TRBJ1-2; TRBD1 matches at 8 bases. With 2 bases clipped from V and 4 bases from J, the junction kept 4 bases outside the gene matches. CDR1 and CDR2 from the germline V gene are SGHDT and YYEEEE. CDR3 length: 14 residues. The CDR3 DNA follows: TGTGCCAGCAGCTTTTGGCAGGGGGCCTATGGCTACACCTTC. Protein: CASSFWQGAYGYTF.

The rearrangement uses TRBV7-2 and TRBJ1-2, with D maybe TRBD1 (6 bases). The germline V gene encodes CDR1 SGHTA and CDR2 FQGNSA. V was shortened by 1 base and J by 6 bases, with 9 bases between the two germline ends. The CDR3 runs to 13 residues. This CDR3 reads CASSLGTAHGYTF. The CDR3 nucleotides are TGTGCCAGCAGCTTAGGGACAGCTCATGGCTACACCTTC.

V is TRBV19 and J is TRBJ2-5, with D perhaps matching TRBD1 (6 bases). CDR1 and CDR2 from the germline V gene are LNHDA and SQIVND (reference sequence). This CDR3 region has 16 residues. With 6 bases removed from V and 2 bases from J, the gap between germline ends came to 19 bases. For the CDR3, the DNA is TGTGCCAGTAGGAAGGGGGACCGGGGTCAGCAAGAGACCCAGTACTTC. This codes for CASRKGDRGQQETQYF. Complete variable domain (other parts from reference TRBV19 and TRBJ2-5): DGGITQSPKYLFRKEGQNVTLSCEQNLNHDAMYWYRQDPGQGLRLIYYSQIVNDFQKGDIAEGYSVSREKKESFPLTVTSAQKNPTAFYLCASRKGDRGQQETQYFGPGTRLLVL.